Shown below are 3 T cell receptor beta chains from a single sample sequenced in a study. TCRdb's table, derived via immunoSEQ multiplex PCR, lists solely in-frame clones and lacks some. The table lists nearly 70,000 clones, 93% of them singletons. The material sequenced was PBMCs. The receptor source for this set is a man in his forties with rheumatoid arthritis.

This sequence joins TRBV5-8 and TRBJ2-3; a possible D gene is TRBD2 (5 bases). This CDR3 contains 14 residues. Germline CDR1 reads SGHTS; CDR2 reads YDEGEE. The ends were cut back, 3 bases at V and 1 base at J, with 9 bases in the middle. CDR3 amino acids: CASSWWTRTDTQYF. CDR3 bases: TGTGCCAGCAGCTGGTGGACTCGCACAGATACGCAGTATTTT.

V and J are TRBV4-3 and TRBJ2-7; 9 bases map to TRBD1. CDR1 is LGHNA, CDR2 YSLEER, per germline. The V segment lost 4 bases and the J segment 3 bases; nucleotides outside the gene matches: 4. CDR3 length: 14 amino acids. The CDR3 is CASSPGQGNYEQYF. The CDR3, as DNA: TGCGCCAGCAGCCCCGGACAGGGGAACTACGAGCAGTACTTC.

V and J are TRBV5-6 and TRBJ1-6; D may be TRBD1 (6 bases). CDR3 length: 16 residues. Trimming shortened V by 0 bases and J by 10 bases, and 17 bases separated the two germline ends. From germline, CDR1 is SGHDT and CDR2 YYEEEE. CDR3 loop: CASSLAAGVSGSPLHF. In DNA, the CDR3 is TGTGCCAGCAGCTTGGCGGCAGGGGTGAGTGGATCACCCCTCCACTTT. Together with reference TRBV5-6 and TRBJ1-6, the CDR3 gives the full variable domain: DAGVTQSPTHLIKTRGQQVTLRCSPKSGHDTVSWYQQALGQGPQFIFQYYEEEERQRGNFPDRFSGHQFPNYSSELNVNALLLGDSALYLCASSLAAGVSGSPLHFGNGTRLTVT.